The 6 T cell receptor beta chains presented below share a single source sample, sequenced in a study of cytomegalovirus exposure and HLA in healthy donors. The PCR had 60 Vbeta and 13 Jbeta primers. Sequenced by immunoSEQ multiplex PCR; TCRdb stores in-frame clones only, minus some. The sample has over 85,000 clones; 70% to 85% are singletons. Material: PBMCs. The receptor source for this set is a man aged 25-45 years in good health and CMV-seropositive.

This clone appeared once. The chain uses TRBV7-3 and TRBJ1-1, with unresolved D. V shed 1 base and J shed 10 bases, with 10 bases lying between them. This CDR3 region has 12 residues. Per the germline V gene, CDR1 is SGHTA and CDR2 is FQGTGA. The CDR3 DNA follows: TGTGCCAGCAGCTTAAGGGAGGTTCCAGCTTTCTTT. Its protein is CASSLREVPAFF.

As regards this clone: The junction departs from the called germline gene at one end, perhaps through a read error. J is TRBJ2-7 and V is TRBV2; D is ambiguous. The CDR3 totals 13 residues. CDR1 and CDR2 from the germline V gene are SNHLY and FYNNEI. DNA of the CDR3: TGTGCCAGCAGTTTCGGCAGAGCCTACGAGCGGTACTTC. It encodes CASSFGRAYERYF.

The genes are TRBV7-6 and TRBJ1-2; 9 bases align to TRBD1. CDR3 length: 14 amino acids. CDR1 is SGHVS and CDR2 is FNYEAQ in the germline V gene. J was trimmed by 13 bases and V by 5 bases; bases with no gene match: 14. CDR3 residues: CASSPGDRDLACTF. CDR3 nucleotide sequence: TGTGCCAGCAGCCCCGGGGACAGGGATTTGGCTTGCACCTTC.

V is TRBV27 and J is TRBJ1-5; D is unresolved. Trimming pared 5 bases from V and 0 bases from J, leaving 23 bases between. CDR1 is MNHEY, CDR2 SMNVEV, per germline (reference sequence). The CDR3 runs to 19 residues. The CDR3 spells CASSPAGESIPYSNQPQHF. The CDR3 DNA follows: TGTGCCAGCAGTCCAGCCGGGGAGTCCATCCCCTATAGCAATCAGCCCCAGCATTTT.

The rearrangement joins TRBV27 to TRBJ2-3; 11 bases align to TRBD2. This CDR3 spans 15 amino acids. Germline trimming cut 8 bases from V and 6 bases from J; bases unmatched to any gene: 10. Germline loops: CDR1 MNHEY, CDR2 SMNVEV (reference sequence). CDR3 in amino acids: CASGSSGGAFDTQYF. The CDR3, as DNA: TGTGCCAGCGGGAGTAGCGGGGGGGCCTTCGATACGCAGTATTTT.

The genes are TRBV19 and TRBJ1-1; tentative D call: TRBD1 (6 bases). The germline V and J ends were trimmed by 7 bases and 2 bases, with 20 bases remaining between them. CDR3 length: 16 amino acids. In germline, CDR1 is LNHDA, CDR2 SQIVND (reference sequence). DNA of the CDR3: TGTGCCAGTACCCCTCTGCTCGGGGGGCGAAACACTGAAGCTTTCTTT. Translating gives CASTPLLGGRNTEAFF.